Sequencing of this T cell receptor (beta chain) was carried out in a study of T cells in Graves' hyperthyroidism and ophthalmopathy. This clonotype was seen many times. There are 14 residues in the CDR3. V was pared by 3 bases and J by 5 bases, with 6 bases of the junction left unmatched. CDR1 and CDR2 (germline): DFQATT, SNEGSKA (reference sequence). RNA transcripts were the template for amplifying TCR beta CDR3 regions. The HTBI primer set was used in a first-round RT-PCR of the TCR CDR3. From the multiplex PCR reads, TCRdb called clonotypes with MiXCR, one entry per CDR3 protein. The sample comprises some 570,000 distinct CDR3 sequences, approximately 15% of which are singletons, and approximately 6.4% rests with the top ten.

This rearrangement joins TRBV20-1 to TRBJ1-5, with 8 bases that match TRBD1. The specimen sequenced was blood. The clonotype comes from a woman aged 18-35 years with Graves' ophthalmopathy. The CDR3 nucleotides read TGCAGTGCTAGCACCGCACAGGGGGATCAGCCCCAGCATTTT. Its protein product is CSASTAQGDQPQHF.